This TCR beta chain originates from a study of lung T cells in sarcoidosis with Löfgren's syndrome. CDR3 length: 16 residues. Germline-derived CDR1 and CDR2 are LGHNA and YNFKEQ. The germline V and J ends were trimmed by 2 bases and 2 bases, with 13 bases remaining between them. This clonotype was seen at least ten times. Each CDR3 protein is one row after TCRdb ran MiXCR on the reads. The sample carries roughly 4,000 distinct CDR3 sequences, 20% to 25% recorded once. This receptor was taken from a human donor with sarcoidosis (Löfgren's syndrome or another form), or a control subject (not recorded which). The genes are TRBV4-2 and TRBJ2-1; maybe TRBD2 (5 bases). Sequences were obtained from CD4+ T cells from bronchoalveolar lavage. CDR3 nucleotide sequence: TGTGCCAGCAGCCAAATTAGTCCGGGAACCTACAATGAGCAGTTCTTC. Translation: CASSQISPGTYNEQFF.